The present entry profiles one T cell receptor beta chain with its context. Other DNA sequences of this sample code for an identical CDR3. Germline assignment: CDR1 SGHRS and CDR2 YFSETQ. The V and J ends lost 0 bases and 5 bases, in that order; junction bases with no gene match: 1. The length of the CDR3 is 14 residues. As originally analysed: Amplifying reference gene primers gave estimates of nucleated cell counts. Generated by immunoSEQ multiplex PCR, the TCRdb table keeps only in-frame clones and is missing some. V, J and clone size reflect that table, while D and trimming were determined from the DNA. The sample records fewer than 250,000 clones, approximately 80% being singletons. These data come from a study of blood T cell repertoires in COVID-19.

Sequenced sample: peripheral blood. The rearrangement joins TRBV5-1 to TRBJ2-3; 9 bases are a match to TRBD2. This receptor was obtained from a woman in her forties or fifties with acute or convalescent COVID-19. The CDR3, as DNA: TGCGCCAGCAGCTTGGGCGGGGGGGAAGATACGCAGTATTTT. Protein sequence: CASSLGGGEDTQYF.